The clone carrying this T cell receptor (beta chain) has a count of ten or more. These data originate in a study of T cells in Graves' hyperthyroidism and ophthalmopathy. V dropped 0 bases and J dropped 1; count of bases not matched to a gene: 1. Germline CDR1 and CDR2: MNHNS and SASEGT. The CDR3 is 15 residues long. RNA transcripts served as the template for amplifying TCR beta CDR3 regions. TCR CDR3 regions were first amplified by RT-PCR with HTBI primers. TCRdb fed the multiplex PCR reads into MiXCR, producing one record per CDR3 protein. The sample has 300,000 to 350,000 distinct CDR3 sequences, around 14% seen once.

The rearrangement links TRBV6-1 to TRBJ2-7; 9 nucleotides align to TRBD1. The source of this sequence is a woman between 25 and 40 years old with Graves' hyperthyroidism. Input material: blood. CDR3 residues: CASSEADRGSYEQYF. For the CDR3, the DNA is TGTGCCAGCAGTGAAGCTGACAGGGGGTCCTACGAGCAGTACTTC.